This T cell receptor beta chain originates from a study of cytomegalovirus exposure and HLA in healthy donors. Concerning this clone itself: What it binds is unknown.

The CDR3 sequence is 16 residues long. Trimming at V came to 2 bases and at J to 4 bases, leaving 10 bases not matched to a gene. Germline CDR1 and CDR2: MGHRA and YSYEKL. PCR employed 60 Vbeta and 13 Jbeta primers. Measured with immunoSEQ multiplex PCR; TCRdb has only the in-frame clones, and not every one. The sample has hundreds of thousands of clones, 65% to 85% seen once; the top ten hold about 2.2%. Healthy individuals who donated bone marrow served as the donors. General observations from the study: A missense DCLRE1C variant was associated with V- and J-gene trimming of TCR beta chains in a later analysis, and an independent cohort replicated the association.

This clonotype was obtained from a female donor in good health and CMV-seronegative. Sequenced sample: PBMCs. This chain links TRBV4-1 with TRBJ1-2; 7 nucleotides match TRBD1. The CDR3 spells CASSQTGTEVAYGYTF. The CDR3 DNA reads as TGCGCCAGCAGCCAAACCGGGACAGAAGTGGCCTATGGCTACACCTTC.